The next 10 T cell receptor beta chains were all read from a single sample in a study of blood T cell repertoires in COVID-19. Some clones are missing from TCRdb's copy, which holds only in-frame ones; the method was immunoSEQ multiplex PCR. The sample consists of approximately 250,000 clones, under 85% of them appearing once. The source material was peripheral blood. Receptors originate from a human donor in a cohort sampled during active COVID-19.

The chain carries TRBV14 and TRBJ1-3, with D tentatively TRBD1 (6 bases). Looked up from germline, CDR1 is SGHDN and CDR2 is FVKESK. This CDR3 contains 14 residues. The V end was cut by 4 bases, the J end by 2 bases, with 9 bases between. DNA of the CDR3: TGTGCCAGCAGCCTCAGGGGTGCTGGAAACACCATATATTTT. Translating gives CASSLRGAGNTIYF.

DNA for the CDR3: TGTGCCAGCACCGAAGGGGAAGGGGGCAGGCCCCAGCATTTT. Protein sequence: CASTEGEGGRPQHF. The chain combines TRBV2 with TRBJ1-5; 7 nucleotides line up with TRBD1. Germline V CDR1 and CDR2: SNHLY, FYNNEI. There are 14 residues in the CDR3. J gave up 9 bases and V 7 bases, and 12 bases lay outside the gene matches.

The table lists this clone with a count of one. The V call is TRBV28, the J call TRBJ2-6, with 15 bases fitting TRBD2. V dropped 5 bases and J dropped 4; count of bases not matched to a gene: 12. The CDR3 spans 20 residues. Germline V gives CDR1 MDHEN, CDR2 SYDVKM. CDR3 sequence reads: CASSDLGLAGGPAGANVLTF. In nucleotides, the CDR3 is TGTGCCAGCAGTGATCTCGGACTAGCGGGAGGGCCTGCAGGGGCCAACGTCCTGACTTTC.

DNA for the CDR3: TGTGCCAGCAGTCCAGCCGGGACAGGGGATAAAGCTTTCTTT. It is translated as CASSPAGTGDKAFF. The chain combines TRBV25-1 with TRBJ1-1; 10 bases fit TRBD1. CDR3 size: 14 residues. CDR1 and CDR2 from the germline V gene are MGHDK and SYGVNS. The trim removed 5 bases at V and 9 bases at J, leaving 9 bases unmatched.

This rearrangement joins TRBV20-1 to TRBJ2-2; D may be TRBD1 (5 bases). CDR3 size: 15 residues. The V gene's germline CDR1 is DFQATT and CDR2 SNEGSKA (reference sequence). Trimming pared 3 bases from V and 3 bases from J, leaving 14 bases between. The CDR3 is CSASGGALHTGELFF. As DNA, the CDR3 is TGCAGTGCTAGTGGTGGGGCCCTCCACACCGGGGAGCTGTTTTTT.

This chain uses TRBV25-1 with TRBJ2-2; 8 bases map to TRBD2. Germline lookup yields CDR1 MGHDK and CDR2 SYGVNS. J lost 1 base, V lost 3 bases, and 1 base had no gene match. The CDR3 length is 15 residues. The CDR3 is CASSDTSGNTGELFF. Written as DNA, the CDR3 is TGTGCCAGCAGTGATACTAGCGGGAACACCGGGGAGCTGTTTTTT.

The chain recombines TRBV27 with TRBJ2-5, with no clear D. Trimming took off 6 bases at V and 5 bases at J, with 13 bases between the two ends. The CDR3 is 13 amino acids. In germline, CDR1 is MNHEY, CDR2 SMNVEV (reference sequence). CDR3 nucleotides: TGTGCCAGCAGCGAGACCGGAGAGGAGACCCAGTACTTC. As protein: CASSETGEETQYF.

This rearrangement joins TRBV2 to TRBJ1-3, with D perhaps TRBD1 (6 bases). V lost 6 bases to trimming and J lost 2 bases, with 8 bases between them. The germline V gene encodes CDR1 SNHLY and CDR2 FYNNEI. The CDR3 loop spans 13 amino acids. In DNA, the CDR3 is TGTGCCAGCAGAACAGGGCCTGGAAACACCATATATTTT. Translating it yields CASRTGPGNTIYF.

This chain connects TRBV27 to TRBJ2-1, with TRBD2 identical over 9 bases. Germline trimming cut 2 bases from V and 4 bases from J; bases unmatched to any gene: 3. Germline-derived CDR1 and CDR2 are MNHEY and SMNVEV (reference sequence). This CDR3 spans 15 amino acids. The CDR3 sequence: CASSLTLAGYNEQFF. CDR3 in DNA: TGTGCCAGCAGTTTAACCCTAGCGGGATACAATGAGCAGTTCTTC.

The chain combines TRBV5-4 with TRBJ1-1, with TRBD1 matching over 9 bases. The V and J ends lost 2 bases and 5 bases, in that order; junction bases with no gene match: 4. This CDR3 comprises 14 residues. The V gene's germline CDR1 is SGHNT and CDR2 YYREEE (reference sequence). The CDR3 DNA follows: TGTGCCAGCAGCTTAGGACAGGGGAAAACTGAAGCTTTCTTT. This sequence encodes CASSLGQGKTEAFF.